This T cell receptor beta chain was obtained from a study of T-cell memory formation after mild COVID-19. This clonotype was found a few times. TCRdb processed the 5' RACE reads anew with MiXCR; each CDR3 protein has one entry. The sample holds roughly 410,000 distinct CDR3 sequences; about 24% are singletons and the top ten take around 8.8%. V lost 2 bases, J lost 2 bases, and 8 bases stayed unmatched. The CDR3 is made up of 16 amino acids. The germline CDR1 and CDR2 sequences are SGHRS and YFSETQ. The sample was PBMCs or a T cell subset sorted from them (not recorded which). The chain has TRBV5-1 and TRBJ2-7; 9 positions match TRBD1. The clonotype comes from an adult woman who had mild COVID-19 (a few samples of this study predate the infection). Cell type and time point are not known. The CDR3 region is CASSFASGQGTYEQYF. The CDR3 DNA sequence: TGCGCCAGCAGCTTTGCCTCGGGACAGGGAACCTACGAGCAGTACTTC. The full variable domain, rest sourced from reference TRBV5-1 and TRBJ2-7, is KAGVTQTPRYLIKTRGQQVTLSCSPISGHRSVSWYQQTPGQGLQFLFEYFSETQRNKGNFPGRFSGRQFSNSRSEMNVSTLELGDSALYLCASSFASGQGTYEQYFGPGTRLTVT.